This T cell receptor beta chain was identified during a study of control samples from healthy donors and cancer patients. Method: immunoSEQ multiplex PCR; TCRdb's copy keeps in-frame clones and lacks some. In the table there are approximately 150,000 clones, roughly 93% of which are singletons. Trimming cost V 4 bases and J 2 bases; bases outside gene matches: 16. The V gene's germline CDR1 is ENHRY and CDR2 SYGVKD. The CDR3 is made up of 19 amino acids. This TCR was sampled from a man aged 18 to 30 in good health. The specimen sequenced was blood. The gene calls are TRBV10-3 and TRBJ2-3; 9 nucleotides align to TRBD1. CDR3 DNA sequence: TGTGCCATCAGTGCCCGGACAGGGGTTCTCTACCCAGCCACAGATACGCAGTATTTT. This encodes CAISARTGVLYPATDTQYF.